A single sample is the source of the 27 T cell receptor beta chains below, sequenced in a study of cytomegalovirus exposure and HLA in healthy donors. 60 Vbeta and 13 Jbeta primers were used in PCR. Here immunoSEQ multiplex PCR was the method, and the copy in TCRdb shows in-frame clones only, minus some. The repertoire holds 40,000 to 55,000 clones, roughly 60% seen once, with around 12% in the top ten. The specimen was PBMCs. These receptor sequences come from a man in his 60s in good health and CMV-seropositive.

The chain recombines TRBV28 with TRBJ2-7, with 8 bases matching TRBD1. The CDR3 runs to 15 residues. Unmatched junction bases numbered 8, after V lost 5 bases and J lost 2 bases. Germline CDR1 MDHEN, CDR2 SYDVKM. The CDR3 sequence is CASSLDRGFTYEQYF. CDR3 DNA sequence: TGTGCCAGCAGTCTAGACAGGGGATTTACCTACGAGCAGTACTTC.

The chain has TRBV27 and TRBJ1-2; possibly TRBD1 for D (6 bases). CDR3 length: 15 residues. Trimming stripped 4 bases from V and 7 bases from J, with 19 bases between. Germline CDR1 reads MNHEY; CDR2 reads SMNVEV (reference sequence). CDR3 sequence (DNA): TGTGCCAGCAGTTCGTCAACCACAGGGCGAGGTGGCTACACCTTC. It is translated as CASSSSTTGRGGYTF.

The chain uses TRBV10-3 and TRBJ2-7, with TRBD2 matching over 7 bases. The germline gives CDR1 ENHRY, CDR2 SYGVKD. V dropped 4 bases and J dropped 6; count of bases not matched to a gene: 3. The CDR3 totals 12 residues. CDR3 in DNA: TGTGCCATCAGTGTGGGGGGGGGCGAGCAGTACTTC. This encodes CAISVGGGEQYF.

This clone was recorded a few times. The chain recombines TRBV10-3 with TRBJ2-3; 10 nucleotides agree with TRBD2. The germline V gene has CDR1 ENHRY and CDR2 SYGVKD. Losses at the gene ends were 2 bases for V and 8 bases for J; bases not matched to a gene: 7. The CDR3 runs 15 residues. In DNA form, the CDR3 reads TGTGCCATCAGTGAGGGAAGCGGGAGGGCAGGTACGCAGTATTTT. It codes for CAISEGSGRAGTQYF.

The sample holds a few counts of this clone. This sequence joins TRBV7-9 and TRBJ2-7; perhaps TRBD1 as D (6 bases). The CDR3 contains 17 residues. Germline CDR1 SEHNR, CDR2 FQNEAQ (reference sequence). V shed 1 base and J shed 0 bases, with 16 bases lying between them. This CDR3 is CASSLGRTDLSSYEQYF. CDR3 DNA: TGTGCCAGCAGCTTAGGGCGGACAGACCTAAGCTCCTACGAGCAGTACTTC.

This clone occurred a few times. This chain joins TRBV19 and TRBJ2-1, with D tentatively TRBD2 (6 bases). V dropped 1 base and J dropped 2 bases, with 9 bases sitting between them. The CDR3 has 15 amino acids. In germline, CDR1 is LNHDA, CDR2 SQIVND (reference sequence). This chain's CDR3 is CASSIGGTAYNEQFF. CDR3 nucleotides: TGTGCCAGTAGTATAGGCGGGACTGCCTACAATGAGCAGTTCTTC.

This clone was detected a few times. The chain carries TRBV6-5 and TRBJ1-1; 7 nucleotides align to TRBD1. This CDR3 is built from 13 residues. From germline, CDR1 is MNHEY and CDR2 SVGAGI. Trimming at V came to 6 bases and at J to 3 bases, leaving 4 bases not matched to a gene. CDR3 sequence (DNA): TGTGCCAGCAGAAGAGACAGGGACACTGAAGCTTTCTTT. Amino acid sequence: CASRRDRDTEAFF.

V usage is TRBV6-1 and J usage is TRBJ1-2; D might be TRBD1 (6 bases). The germline V gene has CDR1 MNHNS and CDR2 SASEGT. V lost 5 bases and J lost 4, with 11 bases in between. The CDR3 spans 13 residues. CDR3 loop: CASSPRTVYGYTF. The CDR3 bases are TGTGCCAGCAGTCCTAGGACAGTCTATGGCTACACCTTC.

This chain uses TRBV28 with TRBJ1-1; possibly TRBD1 for D (5 bases). V gave up 8 bases and J gave up 4 bases, with 17 bases separating them. The germline V gene has CDR1 MDHEN and CDR2 SYDVKM. CDR3 length equals 14 residues. In nucleotides, the CDR3 is TGTGCCAGCCCCCTGGGGCCGTGCGGCACTGAAGCTTTCTTT. It is translated as CASPLGPCGTEAFF.

This chain uses TRBV4-1 with TRBJ1-1, with 10 nucleotides matching TRBD1. Looked up from germline, CDR1 is MGHRA and CDR2 is YSYEKL. The CDR3 runs 13 residues. The V and J ends lost 8 bases and 5 bases, in that order; junction bases with no gene match: 5. The CDR3 loop is CASARDRGTEAFF. The DNA of the CDR3 is TGCGCCAGCGCCCGGGACAGGGGTACTGAAGCTTTCTTT.

The V gene is TRBV19, the J gene TRBJ1-5, with D unresolved. CDR1 and CDR2 from the germline V gene are LNHDA and SQIVND (reference sequence). V was clipped by 5 bases and J by 11 bases, with 10 bases between them. This CDR3 comprises 11 residues. CDR3 nucleotide sequence: TGTGCCAGTAGTGAGGGAGGAGCCCAGCATTTT. This translates into CASSEGGAQHF. Variable domain in full (rest from reference TRBV19 and TRBJ1-5): DGGITQSPKYLFRKEGQNVTLSCEQNLNHDAMYWYRQDPGQGLRLIYYSQIVNDFQKGDIAEGYSVSREKKESFPLTVTSAQKNPTAFYLCASSEGGAQHFGDGTRLSIL.

The chain joins TRBV11-2 to TRBJ2-2; 8 positions agree with TRBD2. Trimming cost V 5 bases and J 4 bases; bases outside gene matches: 9. The CDR3 has 16 amino acids. Germline lookup yields CDR1 SGHAT and CDR2 FQNNGV. For the CDR3, the DNA is TGTGCCAGCAGCACCCGACTAGCGAGATCCACCGGGGAGCTGTTTTTT. This translates into CASSTRLARSTGELFF.

This clone came up a few times. The chain joins TRBV6-5 to TRBJ2-1, with 8 bases lining up with TRBD2. Trimming cost V 5 bases and J 7 bases; bases outside gene matches: 7. Germline values: CDR1 MNHEY, CDR2 SVGAGI. The CDR3 contains 14 residues. CDR3 amino acids: CASSTRGGANEQFF. The CDR3 nucleotides read TGTGCCAGCAGTACTCGGGGGGGTGCGAATGAGCAGTTCTTC.

V and J are TRBV18 and TRBJ2-5; a possible D gene is TRBD1 (5 bases). Between the trimmed V and J ends, which lost 5 bases and 1 base, there was a span of 11 bases. The CDR3 is made up of 14 amino acids. Germline CDR1 reads KGHSH; CDR2 reads LQKENI. In nucleotides, the CDR3 is TGTGCCAGCTCATTGATGGGGCCCCAAGAGACCCAGTACTTC. This codes for CASSLMGPQETQYF.

The DNA for the CDR3 is TGTGCCATCAGTCCCGGGACTAGCGGGATGGGCTCCTACAATGAGCAGTTCTTC. As protein: CAISPGTSGMGSYNEQFF. The V gene is TRBV10-3, the J gene TRBJ2-1; 13 bases are a match to TRBD2. Germline V gene sequence: CDR1 ENHRY, CDR2 SYGVKD. J lost 0 bases, V lost 5 bases, and 7 bases had no gene match. The CDR3 is made up of 18 amino acids.

The rearrangement links TRBV4-2 to TRBJ1-2; 8 positions agree with TRBD1. J was trimmed by 5 bases and V by 4 bases; bases with no gene match: 6. CDR3 length: 14 amino acids. The germline V gene has CDR1 LGHNA and CDR2 YNFKEQ. The chain's CDR3 is CASSPDRDKYGYTF. Here the CDR3 DNA reads TGTGCCAGCAGCCCGGACAGGGACAAGTATGGCTACACCTTC.

The CDR3 here is CSIKGGTGSSYEQYF. The CDR3 DNA reads as TGCAGCATCAAGGGCGGGACAGGGAGCTCCTACGAGCAGTACTTC. V and J are TRBV29-1 and TRBJ2-7; TRBD1 agrees at 9 bases. Unmatched junction bases numbered 11, after V lost 8 bases and J lost 0 bases. From germline, CDR1 is SQVTM and CDR2 ANQGSEA. This CDR3 region has 15 residues.

The chain links TRBV19 to TRBJ1-1; possibly TRBD1 for D (6 bases). Germline V gene lookup returns CDR1 LNHDA and CDR2 SQIVND (reference sequence). This CDR3 is 17 amino acids long. Trimming removed 7 bases from V and 1 base from J, with 22 bases in between. This CDR3 is CASNQNFGGRGNTEAFF. CDR3 sequence (DNA): TGTGCCAGTAATCAAAATTTTGGGGGCCGAGGGAACACTGAAGCTTTCTTT.

This chain links TRBV13 with TRBJ2-2, with 11 bases fitting TRBD2. The CDR3 sequence is 17 residues long. Germline values: CDR1 PRHDT, CDR2 FYEKMQ (reference sequence). V trimming: 1 base; J trimming: 5 bases; junction bases outside the gene matches: 6. The CDR3 loop reads CASSLDARTSGTGELFF. In DNA form, the CDR3 reads TGTGCCAGCAGCTTAGATGCCCGGACTAGCGGGACCGGGGAGCTGTTTTTT.

This clone has a single count. The rearrangement uses TRBV14 and TRBJ2-1; the match to TRBD2 covers 11 bases. The germline V gene has CDR1 SGHDN and CDR2 FVKESK. The V and J ends lost 3 bases and 9 bases, in that order; junction bases with no gene match: 13. This CDR3 has 17 residues. The CDR3 coding sequence is TGTGCCAGCAGCCAGGATGCACTAGCGGGAGTTGGGTTTGAGCAGTTCTTC. This encodes CASSQDALAGVGFEQFF.

The chain carries TRBV10-3 and TRBJ1-4; no definite D call. Trimming took 3 bases from V and 2 from J, leaving 10 bases between them. The CDR3 extends over 15 amino acids. The germline V gene encodes CDR1 ENHRY and CDR2 SYGVKD. The CDR3 spells CAISEDPGTNEKLFF. CDR3 DNA sequence: TGTGCCATCAGTGAAGATCCCGGGACTAATGAAAAACTGTTTTTT.

This chain connects TRBV9 to TRBJ2-1; D possibly corresponds to TRBD1 (6 bases). The CDR3 is made up of 18 amino acids. V was trimmed by 0 bases and J by 3 bases, leaving 19 bases between them. Looked up from germline, CDR1 is SGDLS and CDR2 is YYNGEE. CDR3 sequence (DNA): TGTGCCAGCAGCGTAGGAGGGAAGACCGGGACACACTACAATGAGCAGTTCTTC. Encoded protein: CASSVGGKTGTHYNEQFF. The complete variable domain, with remaining parts taken from reference TRBV9 and TRBJ2-1, reads DSGVTQTPKHLITATGQRVTLRCSPRSGDLSVYWYQQSLDQGLQFLIQYYNGEERAKGNILERFSAQQFPDLHSELNLSSLELGDSALYFCASSVGGKTGTHYNEQFFGPGTRLTVL.

V and J are TRBV10-2 and TRBJ2-7; 10 bases match TRBD1. V gave up 3 bases and J gave up 0 bases; unmatched junction bases: 5. The CDR3 is 16 amino acids. The germline gives CDR1 WSHSY, CDR2 SAAADI. CDR3 sequence: CASSDRWTGGSYEQYF. DNA of the CDR3: TGCGCCAGCAGTGACCGATGGACAGGGGGCTCCTACGAGCAGTACTTC.

The V and J genes are TRBV9 and TRBJ2-2, with a possible D match to TRBD2 (5 bases). Trimming pared 0 bases from V and 4 bases from J, leaving 13 bases between. The CDR3 runs 16 residues. Germline CDR1 is SGDLS and CDR2 is YYNGEE. The CDR3 sequence: CASSVGSLAGTGELFF. In DNA, the CDR3 is TGTGCCAGCAGCGTAGGAAGCCTAGCCGGCACCGGGGAGCTGTTTTTT.

The V and J genes are TRBV28 and TRBJ1-1; no clear D gene. CDR1 is MDHEN, CDR2 SYDVKM, per germline. The CDR3 covers 14 residues. The V end was cut by 5 bases, the J end by 1 base, with 11 bases between. The CDR3 region has the DNA TGTGCCAGCAGTCCCCCCCCGGGGAACACTGAAGCTTTCTTT. This encodes CASSPPPGNTEAFF.

The V and J genes are TRBV6-1 and TRBJ1-5; 7 bases are a match to TRBD1. CDR1 MNHNS and CDR2 SASEGT come from the germline V gene. V shed 6 bases, J shed 1 base, and the junction held 6 bases outside the gene matches. The CDR3 consists of 15 residues. This CDR3 reads CASSTGAVSNQPQHF. CDR3 in DNA: TGTGCCAGCAGCACAGGGGCGGTAAGCAATCAGCCCCAGCATTTT.

This chain joins TRBV18 and TRBJ2-2; TRBD1 matches 8 bases. Germline CDR1 KGHSH, CDR2 LQKENI. The CDR3 contains 14 residues. J lost 8 bases, V lost 8 bases, and 10 bases had no gene match. CDR3 nucleotide sequence: TGTGCCAGCCCGGCAGGGGGCAATACTGGGGAGCTGTTTTTT. This sequence encodes CASPAGGNTGELFF.